This passage covers 20 T cell receptor beta chains from one sample sequenced in a study of OX40 agonist ivuxolimab in advanced cancers. TCRdb keeps only in-frame clones here, not all; method: immunoSEQ multiplex PCR. The sample carries 40,000 to 50,000 clones, roughly 90% recorded once. Sequencing was performed on CD4+ or CD8+ T cells sorted from blood, taken in a trial of the OX40 agonist ivuxolimab. Source of these receptors: an adult with an advanced solid tumor such as melanoma, head and neck, liver or kidney cancer.

The chain has TRBV18 and TRBJ2-3; D not resolved. The germline CDR1 and CDR2 sequences are KGHSH and LQKENI. The CDR3 runs to 13 residues. V dropped 3 bases and J dropped 4 bases, with 8 bases sitting between them. CDR3 DNA sequence: TGTGCCAGCTCACCGCAGAACGCAGATACGCAGTATTTT. Amino acid sequence: CASSPQNADTQYF.

This clone has just one count. This chain links TRBV11-3 with TRBJ2-2; 10 nucleotides align to TRBD2. V was clipped by 3 bases and J by 2 bases; unmatched bases: 12. Germline-derived CDR1 and CDR2 are SGHNT and YENEEA. CDR3 size: 19 residues. The CDR3 nucleotides are TGTGCCAGCAGCTTGCCTCCGAGGACTAGCGGTACCAACACCGGGGAGCTGTTTTTT. Amino acids: CASSLPPRTSGTNTGELFF. The full variable domain, with the rest looked up from reference TRBV11-3 and TRBJ2-2, is EAGVVQSPRYKIIEKKQPVAFWCNPISGHNTLYWYLQNLGQGPELLIRYENEEAVDDSQLPKDRFSAERLKGVDSTLKIQPAELGDSAVYLCASSLPPRTSGTNTGELFFGEGSRLTVL.

V is TRBV18 and J is TRBJ1-2, with 9 positions matching TRBD1. The CDR3 covers 19 residues. Germline trimming cut 2 bases from V and 7 bases from J; bases unmatched to any gene: 20. Germline CDR1 KGHSH, CDR2 LQKENI. CDR3 nucleotide sequence: TGTGCCAGCTCACCATTGGGACAGGGCATCGGGTTCCGGGGAGCTGGCTACACCTTC. It is translated as CASSPLGQGIGFRGAGYTF.

V gene TRBV7-2 combines with J gene TRBJ2-2, with 10 positions matching TRBD2. Germline V CDR1 and CDR2: SGHTA, FQGNSA. The V and J ends lost 6 bases and 2 bases, in that order; junction bases with no gene match: 6. The CDR3 is 16 amino acids. The CDR3 reads CASRFTSGVNTGELFF. CDR3 DNA sequence: TGTGCCAGCAGGTTTACTAGCGGGGTCAACACCGGGGAGCTGTTTTTT.

The CDR3 DNA reads TGTGCCAGCAGCCTAACGGGCCTACAGGGCCACGAGCAGTACTTC. Translated, it gives CASSLTGLQGHEQYF. This chain joins TRBV11-3 and TRBJ2-7, with D tentatively TRBD1 (6 bases). The CDR3 totals 15 residues. CDR1 is SGHNT, CDR2 YENEEA, per germline. Trimming stripped 5 bases from V and 5 bases from J, with 19 bases between.

The chain recombines TRBV2 with TRBJ2-2; D call uncertain. V lost 8 bases to trimming and J lost 3 bases, with 7 bases between them. Germline V gives CDR1 SNHLY, CDR2 FYNNEI. This CDR3 contains 12 residues. The CDR3 DNA is TGTGCCAGCGGCATTGACACCGGGGAGCTGTTTTTT. This translates into CASGIDTGELFF.

CDR3 DNA sequence: TGTGCCATCTCCCAGGGGGCGCCGGGGGCCAACGTCCTGACTTTC. Its protein is CAISQGAPGANVLTF. The V gene is TRBV10-3, the J gene TRBJ2-6; 8 bases are shared with TRBD1. Looked up from germline, CDR1 is ENHRY and CDR2 is SYGVKD. V dropped 8 bases and J dropped 4; count of bases not matched to a gene: 7. The CDR3 totals 15 residues.

V gene TRBV30 combines with J gene TRBJ1-6, with D maybe TRBD1 (6 bases). Germline CDR1 reads GTSNPN; CDR2 reads SVGIG (reference sequence). Deletions cut 1 base from V and 0 bases from J, with 19 bases between. The CDR3 is 19 amino acids. CDR3 sequence: CAWSATRGRGISYNSPLHF. The CDR3 nucleotides read TGTGCCTGGAGTGCTACGAGGGGCAGGGGTATCTCCTATAATTCACCCCTCCACTTT.

For the CDR3, the DNA is TGTGCCAGTAGTATAGGGGGGGTAATAGCCGGGGAGCTGTTTTTT. Residues: CASSIGGVIAGELFF. The chain recombines TRBV19 with TRBJ2-2; tentative D call: TRBD2 (6 bases). The V and J ends lost 1 base and 6 bases respectively, with 12 bases between them. This CDR3 contains 15 residues. Per germline, CDR1 LNHDA and CDR2 SQIVND (reference sequence).

DNA for the CDR3: TGTGCCAGCAGCTTAGCCGGACAGGGCCCCCAGCATTTT. This sequence encodes CASSLAGQGPQHF. This rearrangement joins TRBV7-9 to TRBJ1-5; 8 bases match TRBD1. This CDR3 spans 13 amino acids. Germline V lookup: CDR1 SEHNR, CDR2 FQNEAQ (reference sequence). J gave up 10 bases and V 0 bases, and 2 bases lay outside the gene matches. Supplemented by reference TRBV7-9 and TRBJ1-5, the full variable domain reads DTGVSQNPRHKITKRGQNVTFRCDPISEHNRLYWYRQTLGQGPEFLTYFQNEAQLEKSRLLSDRFSAERPKGSFSTLEIQRTEQGDSAMYLCASSLAGQGPQHFGDGTRLSIL.

The chain has TRBV27 and TRBJ2-7, with no clear D. With 0 bases removed from V and 2 bases from J, the gap between germline ends came to 5 bases. There are 13 residues in the CDR3. CDR1 and CDR2 from the germline V gene are MNHEY and SMNVEV (reference sequence). The CDR3 region is CASSLSSAYEQYF. In nucleotides, the CDR3 is TGTGCCAGCAGTTTATCTTCAGCCTACGAGCAGTACTTC.

The CDR3 loop is CASSPRGQSSTEAFF. The CDR3 DNA is TGCGCCAGCAGCCCCCGGGGACAGTCTAGCACTGAAGCTTTCTTT. The genes are TRBV5-1 and TRBJ1-1; the match to TRBD1 covers 7 bases. The J segment lost 4 bases and the V segment lost 4 bases, leaving 10 bases of the junction unmatched. The CDR3 is 15 residues long. Germline lookup yields CDR1 SGHRS and CDR2 YFSETQ.

V and J are TRBV7-2 and TRBJ2-1, with TRBD2 matching 9 bases. The germline V gene has CDR1 SGHTA and CDR2 FQGNSA. CDR3 length: 15 amino acids. Losses at the gene ends were 3 bases for V and 4 bases for J; bases not matched to a gene: 4. The CDR3 coding sequence is TGTGCCAGCAGCTTGAGCGGGGGGCGGTACAATGAGCAGTTCTTC. This encodes CASSLSGGRYNEQFF. Full variable domain (rest looked up from reference TRBV7-2 and TRBJ2-1): GAGVSQSPSNKVTEKGKDVELRCDPISGHTALYWYRQSLGQGLEFLIYFQGNSAPDKSGLPSDRFSAERTGGSVSTLTIQRTQQEDSAVYLCASSLSGGRYNEQFFGPGTRLTVL.

This clone has a single count. The chain joins TRBV5-8 to TRBJ2-7; either TRBD1 or TRBD2 may fit D (5 bases each). The germline V and J ends were trimmed by 0 bases and 9 bases, with 16 bases remaining between them. The V gene's germline CDR1 is SGHTS and CDR2 YDEGEE. The CDR3 is 14 residues long. The CDR3 sequence is CASSLGGTGLGQYF. The CDR3 bases are TGTGCCAGCAGCTTGGGGGGGACGGGCCTTGGGCAGTACTTC.

In this sample, this clone turned up once. The CDR3 reads CASSLSGSNTGELFF. DNA of the CDR3: TGCGCCAGCAGCTTGTCCGGGTCGAACACCGGGGAGCTGTTTTTT. This chain joins TRBV5-1 and TRBJ2-2; D remains ambiguous. The CDR3 covers 15 residues. V lost 1 base to trimming and J lost 0 bases, with 7 bases between them. Looked up from germline, CDR1 is SGHRS and CDR2 is YFSETQ.

The rearrangement links TRBV29-1 to TRBJ2-7; D remains ambiguous. Germline V CDR1 and CDR2: SQVTM, ANQGSEA. Trimming cost V 2 bases and J 1 base, with 6 bases left between them. CDR3 length equals 12 residues. The CDR3 is CSVEISSYEQYF. The DNA for the CDR3 is TGCAGCGTTGAAATCTCTTCCTACGAGCAGTACTTC.

This sequence joins TRBV9 and TRBJ2-1, with D possibly being TRBD2 (5 bases). There are 16 residues in the CDR3. V lost 3 bases, J lost 8 bases, and 21 bases lay in between. Looked up from germline, CDR1 is SGDLS and CDR2 is YYNGEE. CDR3 residues: CASSAHRTLVGDEQFF. Here the CDR3 DNA reads TGTGCCAGCAGCGCCCACCGCACACTAGTCGGCGATGAGCAGTTCTTC. Using reference TRBV9 and TRBJ2-1 for the parts outside the CDR3, the full variable domain is DSGVTQTPKHLITATGQRVTLRCSPRSGDLSVYWYQQSLDQGLQFLIQYYNGEERAKGNILERFSAQQFPDLHSELNLSSLELGDSALYFCASSAHRTLVGDEQFFGPGTRLTVL.

The chain links TRBV19 to TRBJ2-7; D might be TRBD2 (7 bases). Trimming cost V 4 bases and J 4 bases, with 14 bases left between them. Per the germline V gene, CDR1 is LNHDA and CDR2 is SQIVND (reference sequence). The CDR3 runs to 14 residues. CDR3 residues: CASSNDRRGYEQYF. The CDR3 nucleotides are TGTGCCAGTAGTAACGACAGGCGGGGGTACGAGCAGTACTTC.

The rearrangement links TRBV25-1 to TRBJ2-3, with 9 bases matching TRBD2. The CDR3 sequence is 15 residues long. CDR1 is MGHDK, CDR2 SYGVNS, per germline. Germline trimming cut 5 bases from V and 2 bases from J; bases unmatched to any gene: 5. Written as DNA, the CDR3 is TGTGCCAGCAGTCTGGGCGGGGGGGCCACAGATACGCAGTATTTT. This codes for CASSLGGGATDTQYF. The full variable domain, completed using reference TRBV25-1 and TRBJ2-3, is EADIYQTPRYLVIGTGKKITLECSQTMGHDKMYWYQQDPGMELHLIHYSYGVNSTEKGDLSSESTVSRIRTEHFPLTLESARPSHTSQYLCASSLGGGATDTQYFGPGTRLTVL.

The chain links TRBV9 to TRBJ1-2; D not resolved. Germline CDR1 SGDLS, CDR2 YYNGEE. This CDR3 spans 13 amino acids. The V end was cut by 1 base, the J end by 5 bases, with 9 bases between. The CDR3 loop reads CASSVYRNYGYTF. DNA for the CDR3: TGTGCCAGCAGCGTATATAGGAATTATGGCTACACCTTC.